The T cell receptor (beta chain) described here comes from a study of blood T cell repertoires in COVID-19. About the study: Sites across the United States, Italy and Spain contributed samples from acute and convalescent COVID-19. Nucleic acid was either cDNA or gDNA, and it came from T cells, B-cell-depleted T cells, or PBMCs.

As handled by the study authors: By means of reference gene primer amplification, nucleated cell counts were estimated. Data came from immunoSEQ multiplex PCR; TCRdb stores just in-frame clones and leaves some out. V and J calls and clone size are those listed in that table; D and trimming were worked out from the DNA. In the table there are roughly 110,000 clones, about four fifths of which are singletons. Germline V gene data show CDR1 as SGHRS and CDR2 as YFSETQ. Trimming shortened V by 4 bases and J by 1 base, and 14 bases separated the two germline ends. This CDR3 region has 15 residues. This rearrangement joins TRBV5-1 to TRBJ2-5; D is unresolved. The TCR was taken from an older woman with acute or convalescent COVID-19. The source material was peripheral blood. The CDR3 DNA reads as TGCGCCAGCAGCCCCGGCAGGCTAATCCAAGAGACCCAGTACTTC. Its protein product is CASSPGRLIQETQYF.